The clone carrying this TCR beta chain appeared a few times. What it binds is unknown. This sample stems from a study of shared clonotypes between healthy human individuals. As for the study in general: Each donor had three CD4 naive, three CD4 memory, two CD8 naive and one CD8 memory plate.

Libraries were prepared by immunoSEQ multiplex PCR; TCRdb keeps only in-frame clonotypes and omits some of them. The data show around 2.1 million clones, under 95% seen once. CDR1 and CDR2 from the germline V gene are SNHLY and FYNNEI. The CDR3 contains 15 residues. J gave up 7 bases and V 3 bases, and 3 bases lay outside the gene matches. The study's findings and limits: Memory subsets generally showed lower estimated richness than naive subsets. The diversity represented, both genetic and in exposure history, was limited by few donors.

CD45RO-negative, CCR7-positively selected cells formed the naive CD8 fraction, excluding terminally differentiated effector memory CD45RA+ cells. Caucasian adults living in Nashville, Tennessee, provided all samples. The sequencing input was naive CD8+ T cells from PBMCs. This chain connects TRBV2 to TRBJ2-1; 13 positions agree with TRBD2. The receptor comes from a man younger than 30 in good health. Some clones in this sample may be carry-over from other donors' samples. This chain's CDR3 is CASSEWTSGSNEQFF. CDR3 in DNA: TGTGCCAGCAGTGAGTGGACTAGCGGGAGTAATGAGCAGTTCTTC.